This is a list of T cell receptor beta chains from one sample in a study of blood T cell repertoires in COVID-19. Libraries were prepared by immunoSEQ multiplex PCR; TCRdb keeps only in-frame clonotypes and omits some of them. The sample has about 60,000 clones, 78% seen once. Sequenced material: peripheral blood. Receptor source: a human donor in a cohort sampled during active COVID-19. CDR3s include the opening cysteine and the closing phenylalanine or tryptophan. The D gene is left open where the match is weak. Clone size, where shown, is once, few, many, or a class for clones that have expanded.

D gene,clone size,CDR3 length,V gene,J gene,CDR3 DNA,CDR3 protein
NA,NA,13,TRBV6-5,TRBJ1-1,TGTGCCAGCAGTTTCAGGGGGAACACTGAAGCTTTCTTT,CASSFRGNTEAFF
NA,NA,15,TRBV19,TRBJ2-1,TGTGCCAGTACCTCAGATGCGGTCGTATACAATGAGCAGTTCTTC,CASTSDAVVYNEQFF
NA,NA,15,TRBV6-6,TRBJ1-6,TGTGCCAGCAGTTATCGACAAACCTATAATTCACCCCTCCACTTT,CASSYRQTYNSPLHF
NA,NA,14,TRBV11-2,TRBJ1-1,TGTGCCAGCAGCTTATCCAGGGTAGGCACTGAAGCTTTCTTT,CASSLSRVGTEAFF
NA,NA,15,TRBV13,TRBJ2-2,TGTGCCAGCAGCGTCCCGGGATCATTAACCGGGGAGCTGTTTTTT,CASSVPGSLTGELFF
NA,few,14,TRBV11-2,TRBJ2-7,TGTGCCAGCAGCTTAGAGTTGAGCTCCTACGAGCAGTACTTC,CASSLELSSYEQYF
NA,NA,14,TRBV15,TRBJ1-2,TGTGCCACCAGTGGGGGGGGCTTCCGGTATGGCTACACCTTC,CATSGGGFRYGYTF
NA,few,17,TRBV19,TRBJ1-1,TGTGCCAGTAGTGGAAACCTAGGGGCCCCAATGAACACTGAAGCTTTCTTT,CASSGNLGAPMNTEAFF
TRBD2,once,15,TRBV28,TRBJ2-1,TGTGCCAGCAGGATGGGACTAGCGGCCCCGGATGAGCAGTTCTTC,CASRMGLAAPDEQFF
NA,NA,14,TRBV27,TRBJ2-7,TGTGCCAGCAGTAACAAAGGGGGTTCCTACGAGCAGTACTTC,CASSNKGGSYEQYF
TRBD2,few,15,TRBV7-3,TRBJ2-2,TGTGCCAGCAGCCCCGGACTAGCGAACACCGGGGAGCTGTTTTTT,CASSPGLANTGELFF
TRBD1,NA,13,TRBV19,TRBJ1-2,TGTGCCAGTAGTAAAACAGGGGTCTATGGCTACACCTTC,CASSKTGVYGYTF
NA,NA,13,TRBV28,TRBJ2-7,TGTGCCAGCAGCCCTCTTAATCTTTACGAGCAGTACTTC,CASSPLNLYEQYF
NA,NA,14,TRBV27,TRBJ1-3,TGTGCCAGCAGAACAGGGATTTCTGGAAACACCATATATTTT,CASRTGISGNTIYF
TRBD2,NA,14,TRBV3-1/TRBV3-2,TRBJ2-1,TGTGCCAGCAGAGACGCTACTAGCGCGGCTGAGCAGTTCTTC,CASRDATSAAEQFF
TRBD1,NA,14,TRBV11-2,TRBJ2-7,TGTGCCAGCAGCGACAGGGGAATCTACTACGAGCAGTACTTC,CASSDRGIYYEQYF
NA,NA,13,TRBV30,TRBJ1-1,TGTGCCTGGAGCGGGAACATGAACACTGAAGCTTTCTTT,CAWSGNMNTEAFF
NA,NA,15,TRBV5-4,TRBJ2-6,TGTGCCAGCAGCTTGGTCGGGGATGGGGCCAACGTCCTGACTTTC,CASSLVGDGANVLTF
NA,NA,16,TRBV14,TRBJ2-3,TGTGCCAGCAGGGCCACCTCAGGCGGGAGCACAGATACGCAGTATTTT,CASRATSGGSTDTQYF
TRBD2,NA,14,TRBV19,TRBJ2-2,TGTGCCAGTAGTATACGCGGGAGCACCGGGGAGCTGTTTTTT,CASSIRGSTGELFF
NA,NA,14,TRBV4-3,TRBJ2-3,TGCGCCAGCAGCCAAGGCGTGGGGCAAGATACGCAGTATTTT,CASSQGVGQDTQYF
NA,NA,13,TRBV28,TRBJ2-7,TGTGCCAGCAGCCCCGGGAGAACCTACGAGCAGTACTTC,CASSPGRTYEQYF
NA,NA,15,TRBV7-2,TRBJ1-5,TGTGCCAGCAGCTTAGGCACAGGACACAATCAGCCCCAGCATTTT,CASSLGTGHNQPQHF
NA,NA,16,TRBV5-1,TRBJ1-4,TGCGCCAGCAGCTTGGTGGGGGGAGCACCTAATGAAAAACTGTTTTTT,CASSLVGGAPNEKLFF
NA,NA,15,TRBV2,TRBJ1-3,TGTGCCAGCAGTGAAGATGCGGGAAGTGGAAACACCATATATTTT,CASSEDAGSGNTIYF
NA,NA,12,TRBV10-3,TRBJ2-3,TGTGCCATCGGGGGGGGCCAGGATACGCAGTATTTT,CAIGGGQDTQYF
NA,NA,13,TRBV19,TRBJ2-7,TGTGCCAGTAGTATGACAGACTCCTACGAGCAGTACTTC,CASSMTDSYEQYF
TRBD1,NA,17,TRBV4-1,TRBJ1-5,TGCGCCAGCAGCAGGCTTCAGGGGGCTGATAGCAATCAGCCCCAGCATTTT,CASSRLQGADSNQPQHF
TRBD1,NA,13,TRBV5-4,TRBJ1-1,TGTGCCAGCAGCTTGTACAGGGGCACTGAAGCTTTCTTT,CASSLYRGTEAFF
TRBD2,NA,16,TRBV5-1,TRBJ2-1,TGCGCCAGCAGCTTTAACCCGGGACTAACATCAGATGAGCAGTTCTTC,CASSFNPGLTSDEQFF
TRBD2,NA,17,TRBV9,TRBJ2-5,TGTGCCAGCAGCTCCGGGACTAGCGGGGGGACCCAAGAGACCCAGTACTTC,CASSSGTSGGTQETQYF
NA,few,13,TRBV18,TRBJ1-2,TGTGCCAGCTCATCAGGCACGGTCTATGGCTACACCTTC,CASSSGTVYGYTF
NA,NA,14,TRBV30,TRBJ1-2,TGTGCCTGGAGTGTACTAGCGTCGGCGAGCGGCTACACCTTC,CAWSVLASASGYTF
TRBD2,NA,14,TRBV27,TRBJ2-1,TGTGCCAGCAGTTCCACGGCGGGAGGCCTTGAGCAGTTCTTC,CASSSTAGGLEQFF
NA,few,11,TRBV20-1,TRBJ2-7,TGCAGTGCTCAGCAAGGGGACGAGCAGTACTTC,CSAQQGDEQYF
TRBD2,NA,14,TRBV9,TRBJ2-7,TGTGCCAGCAGCCCGGGACTAGCGGGACCCGGGCAGTACTTC,CASSPGLAGPGQYF
NA,NA,13,TRBV3-1/TRBV3-2,TRBJ2-3,TGTGCCAGCAGCCGATCTAGCGTCAGTCCGCAGTATTTT,CASSRSSVSPQYF
TRBD2,NA,15,TRBV29-1,TRBJ2-2,TGCAGCGTGACTAGCGGGAGGGCCCGCACCGGGGAGCTGTTTTTT,CSVTSGRARTGELFF
TRBD2,NA,17,TRBV7-2,TRBJ2-7,TGTGCCAGCAGCACAGAGCCCACTAGCGGGAGATCCTACGAGCAGTACTTC,CASSTEPTSGRSYEQYF
NA,NA,15,TRBV5-4,TRBJ2-2,TGTGCCAGCAGCTGGGGGGGCCCTAACACCGGGGAGCTGTTTTTT,CASSWGGPNTGELFF
TRBD1,NA,16,TRBV5-1,TRBJ1-6,TGCGCCAGCAGTTATATCTCAGACAGGGGGCTCTCACCCCTCCACTTT,CASSYISDRGLSPLHF
NA,NA,14,TRBV5-8,TRBJ1-5,TGTGCCAGCAGAGGCAGGCAGTACAATCAGCCCCAGCATTTT,CASRGRQYNQPQHF
TRBD2,NA,16,TRBV18,TRBJ2-7,TGTGCCAGCTCACCGGCTCCGGGACTAGATGTCTACGAGCAGTACTTC,CASSPAPGLDVYEQYF
NA,few,13,TRBV25-1,TRBJ2-7,TGTGCCAGCAGTGGGGGGGATTACTACGAGCAGTACTTC,CASSGGDYYEQYF
TRBD2,NA,14,TRBV11-1,TRBJ2-1,TGTGCCAGCAGCTACCTAGCGGGTTACAATGAGCAGTTCTTC,CASSYLAGYNEQFF
NA,once,14,TRBV5-6,TRBJ2-1,TGTGCCAGCAGCTTGTTGAACAGAATAAATGAGCAGTTCTTC,CASSLLNRINEQFF
TRBD1,few,19,TRBV6-2/TRBV6-3,TRBJ1-5,TGTGCCAGCAGTTATGGGAAGATGGGACAGGGGGCTGGCAATCAGCCCCAGCATTTT,CASSYGKMGQGAGNQPQHF
TRBD1,NA,13,TRBV7-9,TRBJ2-7,TGTGCCAGCAGCCCCGGGACAGACTACGAGCAGTACTTC,CASSPGTDYEQYF
NA,NA,15,TRBV27,TRBJ2-3,TGTGCCAGCAGCCTTGAGGGTGTGGCGCGAGATACGCAGTATTTT,CASSLEGVARDTQYF
NA,NA,14,TRBV3-1/TRBV3-2,TRBJ1-1,TGTGCCAGCAGCGCGGGAAATATGAACACTGAAGCTTTCTTT,CASSAGNMNTEAFF
TRBD2,NA,16,TRBV7-7,TRBJ2-1,TGTGCCAGCAGCCTGAACCTAGCGGGAGGGGGCAATGAGCAGTTCTTC,CASSLNLAGGGNEQFF
NA,NA,14,TRBV19,TRBJ2-5,TGTGCCAGTAGGCGGGACCCCGGTCTAGGGACCCAGTACTTC,CASRRDPGLGTQYF
TRBD1,NA,15,TRBV2,TRBJ1-3,TGTGCCAGCAGGAAGGGCAGGGGGGCTGGAAACACCATATATTTT,CASRKGRGAGNTIYF
TRBD2,NA,15,TRBV5-1,TRBJ2-2,TGCGCCAGCAATGCGGGAGGGCCCCGCACCGGGGAGCTGTTTTTT,CASNAGGPRTGELFF